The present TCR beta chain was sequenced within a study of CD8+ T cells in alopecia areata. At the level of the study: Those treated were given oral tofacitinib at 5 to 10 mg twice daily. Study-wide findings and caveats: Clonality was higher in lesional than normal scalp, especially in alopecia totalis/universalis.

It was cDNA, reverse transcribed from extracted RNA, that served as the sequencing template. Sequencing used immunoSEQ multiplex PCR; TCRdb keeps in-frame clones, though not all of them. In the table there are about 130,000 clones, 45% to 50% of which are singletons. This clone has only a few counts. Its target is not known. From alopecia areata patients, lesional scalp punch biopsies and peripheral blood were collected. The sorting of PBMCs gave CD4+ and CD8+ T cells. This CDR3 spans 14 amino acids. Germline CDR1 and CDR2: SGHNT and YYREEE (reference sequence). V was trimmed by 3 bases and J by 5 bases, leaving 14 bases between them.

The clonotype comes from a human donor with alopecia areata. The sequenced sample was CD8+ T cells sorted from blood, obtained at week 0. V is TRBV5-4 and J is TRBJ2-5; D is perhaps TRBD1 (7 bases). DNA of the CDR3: TGTGCCAGCAGCTCCGGAGGGGGCCGGGAGACCCAGTACTTC. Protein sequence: CASSSGGGRETQYF.